This T cell receptor beta chain came from a study of OX40 agonist ivuxolimab in advanced cancers. Overall study context: Patients received the agonistic anti-OX40 (CD134) antibody ivuxolimab. Participants averaged around 60 years of age (range about 23 to 80) and were 75% to 90% male.

General study results and limits: Among some nonresponders, normalized T-cell clonal expansion was also low.

On this clone: The antigen remains unidentified.

No patient had autoimmune disease or received systemic immunosuppression. V lost 3 bases and J lost 0; bases outside the gene matches: 5. CDR1 is WSHSY and CDR2 is SAAADI in the germline V gene. The CDR3 has 16 residues. Sequencing was performed with immunoSEQ multiplex PCR; in TCRdb, only in-frame clones are kept and a portion is missing. The top ten hold 5.5% to 7.5% of the sample, which has 45,000 to 60,000 clones, about 92% seen once. The chain joins TRBV10-2 to TRBJ1-5, with TRBD1 identical over 7 bases. This material consisted of CD4+ or CD8+ T cells sorted from blood, taken in a trial of the OX40 agonist ivuxolimab. The receptor comes from an adult with an advanced solid tumor such as melanoma, head and neck, liver or kidney cancer. The CDR3 sequence: CASSDPGQYSNQPQHF. The CDR3, as DNA: TGCGCCAGCAGTGACCCGGGACAGTATAGCAATCAGCCCCAGCATTTT.